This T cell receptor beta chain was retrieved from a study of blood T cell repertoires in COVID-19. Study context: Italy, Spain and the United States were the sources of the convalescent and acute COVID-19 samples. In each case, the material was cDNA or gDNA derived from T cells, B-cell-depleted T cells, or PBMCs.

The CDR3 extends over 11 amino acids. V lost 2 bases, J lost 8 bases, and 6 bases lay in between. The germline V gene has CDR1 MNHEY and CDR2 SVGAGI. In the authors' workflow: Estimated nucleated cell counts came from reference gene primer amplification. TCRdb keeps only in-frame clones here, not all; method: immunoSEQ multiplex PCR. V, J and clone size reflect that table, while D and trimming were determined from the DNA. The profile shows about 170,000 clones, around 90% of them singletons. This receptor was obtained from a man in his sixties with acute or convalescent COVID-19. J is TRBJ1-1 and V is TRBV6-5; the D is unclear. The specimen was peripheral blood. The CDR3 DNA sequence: TGTGCCAGCAGTTACGCGCACGAAGCTTTCTTT. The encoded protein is CASSYAHEAFF.